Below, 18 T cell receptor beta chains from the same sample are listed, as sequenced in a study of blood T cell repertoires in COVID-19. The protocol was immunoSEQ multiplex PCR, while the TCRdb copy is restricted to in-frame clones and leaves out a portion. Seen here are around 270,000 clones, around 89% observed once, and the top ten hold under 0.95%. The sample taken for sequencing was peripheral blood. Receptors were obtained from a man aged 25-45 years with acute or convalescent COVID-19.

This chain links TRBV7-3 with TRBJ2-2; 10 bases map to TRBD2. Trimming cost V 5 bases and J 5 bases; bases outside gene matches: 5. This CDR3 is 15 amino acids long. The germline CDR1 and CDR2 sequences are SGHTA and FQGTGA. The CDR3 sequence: CASSPLAGSTGELFF. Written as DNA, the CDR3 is TGTGCCAGCAGCCCACTAGCGGGGTCAACCGGGGAGCTGTTTTTT.

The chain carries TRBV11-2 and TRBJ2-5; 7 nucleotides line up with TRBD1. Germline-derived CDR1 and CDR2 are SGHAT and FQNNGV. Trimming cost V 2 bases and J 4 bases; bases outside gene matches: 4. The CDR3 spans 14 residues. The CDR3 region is CASSLKGAGETQYF. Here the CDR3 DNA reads TGTGCCAGCAGCTTAAAGGGGGCTGGAGAGACCCAGTACTTC.

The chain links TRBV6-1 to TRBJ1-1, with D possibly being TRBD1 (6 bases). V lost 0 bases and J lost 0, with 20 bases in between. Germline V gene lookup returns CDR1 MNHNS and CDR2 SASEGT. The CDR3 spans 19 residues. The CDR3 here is CASSEAAGDLPSLNTEAFF. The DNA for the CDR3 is TGTGCCAGCAGTGAAGCGGCAGGGGATTTACCGTCCCTGAACACTGAAGCTTTCTTT.

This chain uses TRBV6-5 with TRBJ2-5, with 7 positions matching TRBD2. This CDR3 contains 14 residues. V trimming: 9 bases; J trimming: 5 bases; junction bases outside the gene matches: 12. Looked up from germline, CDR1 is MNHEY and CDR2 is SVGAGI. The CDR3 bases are TGTGCCAGTCAGTTGGCGGGAGCAACGGAGACCCAGTACTTC. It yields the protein CASQLAGATETQYF.

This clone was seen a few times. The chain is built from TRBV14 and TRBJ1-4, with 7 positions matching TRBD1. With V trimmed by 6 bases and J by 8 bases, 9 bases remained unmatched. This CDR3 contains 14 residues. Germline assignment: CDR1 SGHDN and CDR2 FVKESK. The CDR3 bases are TGTGCCAGCAGTCCCGGGACAGAGCTAGAAAAACTGTTTTTT. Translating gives CASSPGTELEKLFF.

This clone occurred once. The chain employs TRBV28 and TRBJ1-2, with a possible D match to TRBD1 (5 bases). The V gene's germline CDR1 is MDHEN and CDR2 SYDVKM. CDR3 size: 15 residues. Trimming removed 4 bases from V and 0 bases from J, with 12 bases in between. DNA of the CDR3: TGTGCCAGCAGTTCCCAGGGTCTAGCTAACTATGGCTACACCTTC. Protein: CASSSQGLANYGYTF.

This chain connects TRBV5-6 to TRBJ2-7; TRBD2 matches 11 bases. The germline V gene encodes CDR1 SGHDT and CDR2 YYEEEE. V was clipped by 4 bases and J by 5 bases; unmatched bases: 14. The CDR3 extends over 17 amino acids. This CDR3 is CASSHSNLAGGHNEQYF. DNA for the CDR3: TGTGCCAGCAGCCACTCGAATTTAGCGGGAGGGCACAACGAGCAGTACTTC.

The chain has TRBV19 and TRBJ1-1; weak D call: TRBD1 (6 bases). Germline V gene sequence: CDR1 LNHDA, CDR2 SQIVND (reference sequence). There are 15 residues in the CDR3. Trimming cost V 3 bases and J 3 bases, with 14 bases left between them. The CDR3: CASSMGAQGHTEAFF. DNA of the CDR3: TGTGCCAGTAGTATGGGAGCACAGGGTCACACTGAAGCTTTCTTT.

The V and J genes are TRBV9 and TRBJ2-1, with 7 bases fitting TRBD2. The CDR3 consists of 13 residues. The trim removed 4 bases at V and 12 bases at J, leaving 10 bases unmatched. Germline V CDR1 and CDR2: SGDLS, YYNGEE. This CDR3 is CASSPTRGGTQFF. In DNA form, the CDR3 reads TGTGCCAGCAGCCCTACCCGCGGGGGAACGCAGTTCTTC.

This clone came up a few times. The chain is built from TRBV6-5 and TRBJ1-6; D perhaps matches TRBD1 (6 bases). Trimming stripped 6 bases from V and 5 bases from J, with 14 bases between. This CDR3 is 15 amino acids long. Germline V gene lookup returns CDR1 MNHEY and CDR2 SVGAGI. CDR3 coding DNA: TGTGCCAGCAGCCACCGACAGGTTGATAATTCACCCCTCCACTTT. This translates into CASSHRQVDNSPLHF.

The CDR3 nucleotides are TGTGCCAGCAGCGCCGGGGTGGTGCCCAGGAACTATGGCTACACCTTC. Its protein product is CASSAGVVPRNYGYTF. V is TRBV9 and J is TRBJ1-2; D is unresolved. The CDR3 is 16 residues long. V lost 3 bases and J lost 2, with 17 bases in between. The germline CDR1 and CDR2 sequences are SGDLS and YYNGEE.

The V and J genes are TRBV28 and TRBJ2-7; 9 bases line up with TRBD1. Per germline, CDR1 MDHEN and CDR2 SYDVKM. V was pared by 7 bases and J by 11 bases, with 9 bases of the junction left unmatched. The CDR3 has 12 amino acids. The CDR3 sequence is CASTMGQGLKYF. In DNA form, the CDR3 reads TGTGCCAGCACCATGGGACAGGGACTTAAGTACTTC.

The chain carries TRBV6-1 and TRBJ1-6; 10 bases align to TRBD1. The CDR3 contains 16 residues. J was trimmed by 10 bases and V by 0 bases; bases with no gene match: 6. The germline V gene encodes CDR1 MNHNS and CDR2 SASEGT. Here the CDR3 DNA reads TGTGCCAGCAGTGAAGCGGGACAGGGGATCTGGTCACCCCTCCACTTT. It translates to CASSEAGQGIWSPLHF.

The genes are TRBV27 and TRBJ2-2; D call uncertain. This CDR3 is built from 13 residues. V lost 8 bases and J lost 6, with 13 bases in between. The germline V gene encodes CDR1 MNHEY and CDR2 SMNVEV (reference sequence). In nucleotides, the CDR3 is TGTGCCAGCCACGAAGCTCCGTCCGGGGAGCTGTTTTTT. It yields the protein CASHEAPSGELFF.

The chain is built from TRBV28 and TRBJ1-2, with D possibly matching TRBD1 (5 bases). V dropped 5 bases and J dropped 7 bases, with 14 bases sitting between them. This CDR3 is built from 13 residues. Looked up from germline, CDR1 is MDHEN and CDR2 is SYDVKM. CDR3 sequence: CASSAGPRGGYTF. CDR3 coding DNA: TGTGCCAGCAGTGCAGGGCCGCGGGGTGGCTACACCTTC.

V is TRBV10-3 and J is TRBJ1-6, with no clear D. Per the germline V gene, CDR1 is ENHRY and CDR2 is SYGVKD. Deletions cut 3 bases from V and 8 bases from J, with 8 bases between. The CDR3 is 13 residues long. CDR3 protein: CAISEGVDSPLHF. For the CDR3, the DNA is TGTGCCATCAGTGAAGGAGTTGATTCACCCCTCCACTTT.

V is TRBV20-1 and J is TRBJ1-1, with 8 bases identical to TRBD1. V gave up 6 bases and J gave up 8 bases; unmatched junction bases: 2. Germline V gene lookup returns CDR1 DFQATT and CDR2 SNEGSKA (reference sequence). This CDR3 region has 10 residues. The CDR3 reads CSARDREAFF. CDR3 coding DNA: TGCAGTGCCCGGGACAGGGAAGCTTTCTTT.

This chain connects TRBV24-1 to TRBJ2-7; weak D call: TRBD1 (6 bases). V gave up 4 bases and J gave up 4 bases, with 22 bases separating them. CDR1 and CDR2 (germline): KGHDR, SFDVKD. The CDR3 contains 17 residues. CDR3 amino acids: CATSELTGPTLGYEQYF. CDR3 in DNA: TGTGCCACCAGTGAGTTAACAGGGCCCACTTTGGGGTACGAGCAGTACTTC.